The clone carrying this T cell receptor (beta chain) was observed a handful of times. The data were taken from a study of blood T cell repertoires in COVID-19. Study overall: Acute-phase and convalescent COVID-19 samples originated in the United States, Italy and Spain. PBMCs, B-cell-depleted T cells, or T cells were the source of the cDNA or gDNA that made up the material.

Authors' data handling: The assay estimated nucleated cells by amplifying reference gene primers. Here immunoSEQ multiplex PCR was the method, and the copy in TCRdb shows in-frame clones only, minus some. V and J calls and clone size follow that table, whereas D and trimming were derived from the DNA. The table lists 70,000 to 85,000 clones, approximately 90% of them singletons. V was cut by 5 bases and J by 7 bases, with 17 bases left in between. The CDR3 is made up of 14 amino acids. Per the germline V gene, CDR1 is MNHEY and CDR2 is SVGEGT. J is TRBJ1-2 and V is TRBV6-2 or TRBV6-3; D remains unclear. Sequences were obtained from peripheral blood. The clonotype originates from a man between 65 and 79 years old with active or convalescent COVID-19. CDR3 sequence: CASSPWPAWSGYTF. The DNA for the CDR3 is TGTGCCAGCAGTCCATGGCCGGCCTGGAGTGGCTACACCTTC.